A selection of T cell receptor beta chains follows, all from one sample in a study of T cell responses to AZD1222 COVID-19 vaccine. TCRdb's copy holds only in-frame clones and misses some; the assay was immunoSEQ multiplex PCR. The data show about 160,000 clones, under 95% seen once. Sequencing was performed on peripheral blood, taken 28 days after the second AZD1222 dose. The receptors were sampled from an adult who received the AZD1222 COVID-19 vaccine. The CDR3 runs from the conserved cysteine through the conserved F or W. A D gene is named only where the DNA matches it firmly. For some rows the clone size is stated as once, few or many, or as a class when expanded; others skip it.

NA,TRBV29-1,TRBJ2-7,NA,13,CSVVVSLGYEQYF,TGCAGCGTTGTCGTCAGTCTGGGCTACGAGCAGTACTTC
NA,TRBV4-3,TRBJ1-1,NA,15,CASSQDLNLDTEAFF,TGCGCCAGCAGCCAAGACTTAAATCTGGACACTGAAGCTTTCTTT
NA,TRBV12-3/TRBV12-4,TRBJ2-3,NA,13,CASSLGGRDTQYF,TGTGCCAGCAGTTTAGGAGGGAGGGATACGCAGTATTTT
TRBD1,TRBV6-5,TRBJ1-2,NA,14,CASTSLGQGGGYTF,TGTGCCAGCACGAGCCTTGGACAGGGAGGCGGCTACACCTTC
TRBD1,TRBV29-1,TRBJ1-2,NA,13,CSVEKVAGGGYTF,TGCAGCGTTGAAAAGGTGGCAGGGGGTGGCTACACCTTC
NA,TRBV28,TRBJ1-1,NA,12,CASRDSNTEAFF,TGTGCCAGCAGAGACTCGAACACTGAAGCTTTCTTT
NA,TRBV11-3,TRBJ1-1,few,12,CASKGRNTEAFF,TGTGCCAGCAAGGGAAGGAACACTGAAGCTTTCTTT
NA,TRBV30,TRBJ2-2,NA,16,CACSRLKGTGTGELFF,TGTGCCTGTAGTAGACTAAAGGGGACGGGAACCGGGGAGCTGTTTTTT
NA,TRBV27,TRBJ2-1,NA,14,CASSLSRGYNEQFF,TGTGCCAGCAGTTTAAGCAGGGGCTACAATGAGCAGTTCTTC
NA,TRBV5-1,TRBJ1-2,NA,13,CASSPDSNYGYTF,TGCGCCAGCAGCCCTGATAGTAACTATGGCTACACCTTC
TRBD2,TRBV4-1,TRBJ2-1,NA,13,CASSQGQRDFQFF,TGCGCCAGCAGCCAAGGCCAGCGGGATTTCCAGTTCTTC
NA,TRBV7-2,TRBJ2-7,once,13,CASSLWRFYEQYF,TGTGCCAGCAGCTTATGGCGGTTCTACGAGCAGTACTTC
NA,TRBV11-2,TRBJ1-4,once,15,CASSLLGVGGEKLFF,TGTGCCAGCAGCTTATTAGGGGTAGGAGGTGAAAAACTGTTTTTT
TRBD2,TRBV2,TRBJ2-3,NA,14,CASSLAGRTDTQYF,TGTGCCAGCTCACTAGCGGGACGCACAGATACGCAGTATTTT
NA,TRBV7-9,TRBJ2-5,NA,15,CASSYRVGGLETQYF,TGTGCCAGCAGCTACCGGGTCGGAGGTTTGGAGACCCAGTACTTC
NA,TRBV2,TRBJ1-2,NA,13,CASSGNKDYGYTF,TGTGCCAGCAGTGGAAATAAGGACTATGGCTACACCTTC
TRBD2,TRBV5-1,TRBJ2-1,NA,16,CASSLQSGTSYNEQFF,TGCGCCAGCAGCTTGCAAAGCGGGACCTCCTACAATGAGCAGTTCTTC
NA,TRBV10-1,TRBJ2-7,once,14,CASSESGGGYEQYF,TGCGCCAGCAGTGAGTCTGGGGGCGGCTACGAGCAGTACTTC
TRBD1,TRBV28,TRBJ2-1,NA,17,CASSLAGQDGFYNEQFF,TGTGCCAGCAGTTTGGCGGGACAGGATGGCTTCTACAATGAGCAGTTCTTC
TRBD2,TRBV5-8,TRBJ2-1,NA,17,CASSLAFLAGVNNEQFF,TGTGCCAGCAGCTTGGCTTTCCTAGCGGGGGTCAACAATGAGCAGTTCTTC
NA,TRBV19,TRBJ1-1,NA,13,CASSINGNTEAFF,TGTGCCAGTAGTATAAACGGGAACACTGAAGCTTTCTTT
TRBD1,TRBV5-8,TRBJ1-4,NA,16,CASSLGQGAGNEKLFF,TGTGCCAGCAGCTTGGGACAGGGGGCGGGTAATGAAAAACTGTTTTTT
NA,TRBV2,TRBJ1-5,NA,14,CATSPGESNQPQHF,TGTGCCACCTCTCCTGGAGAGAGCAATCAGCCCCAGCATTTT
TRBD1,TRBV14,TRBJ2-5,NA,17,CASSQGDRGPVPETQYF,TGTGCCAGCAGCCAAGGGGACAGGGGGCCGGTCCCGGAGACCCAGTACTTC
NA,TRBV19,TRBJ1-2,NA,13,CARAGRRGYGYTF,TGTGCCAGAGCTGGGCGCAGGGGTTATGGCTACACCTTC
TRBD2,TRBV5-1,TRBJ2-1,once,17,CASVVERERGSYNEQFF,TGCGCCAGCGTGGTCGAGCGGGAGCGGGGCTCCTACAATGAGCAGTTCTTC
NA,TRBV10-3,TRBJ2-4,once,16,CAISESIGRQGNIQYF,TGTGCCATCAGTGAGTCAATAGGTAGGCAGGGAAACATTCAGTACTTC
NA,TRBV15,TRBJ2-1,NA,15,CATSSQGWDYNEQFF,TGTGCCACCAGCAGTCAGGGATGGGACTACAATGAGCAGTTCTTC
NA,TRBV28,TRBJ1-2,NA,16,CASSSPDIRSNYGYTF,TGTGCCAGCAGTTCCCCCGATATAAGGAGTAACTATGGCTACACCTTC
NA,TRBV3-1/TRBV3-2,TRBJ1-1,NA,11,CASRGGTEAFF,TGTGCCAGCAGAGGTGGGACTGAAGCTTTCTTT
NA,TRBV4-1,TRBJ1-2,NA,17,CASSQSPGGGTSYGYTF,TGCGCCAGCAGCCAGTCGCCGGGGGGTGGCACTAGCTATGGCTACACCTTC
TRBD1,TRBV19,TRBJ2-3,NA,17,CASSIIRNRGRSDTQYF,TGTGCCAGTAGTATTATCCGGAACAGGGGGCGATCAGATACGCAGTATTTT
NA,TRBV5-1,TRBJ1-5,NA,14,CASDPRGNDQPQHF,TGCGCCAGCGACCCCAGGGGTAACGATCAGCCCCAGCATTTT
NA,TRBV6-5,TRBJ1-1,NA,15,CASRPIRIGDTEAFF,TGTGCCAGCAGACCAATACGCATCGGGGACACTGAAGCTTTCTTT
NA,TRBV30,TRBJ1-5,NA,14,CAWSVGHHNQPQHF,TGTGCCTGGAGTGTAGGTCACCACAATCAGCCCCAGCATTTT
NA,TRBV11-2,TRBJ2-1,NA,15,CASSSLKGSYNEQFF,TGTGCCAGCAGCTCTTTAAAGGGAAGCTACAATGAGCAGTTCTTC